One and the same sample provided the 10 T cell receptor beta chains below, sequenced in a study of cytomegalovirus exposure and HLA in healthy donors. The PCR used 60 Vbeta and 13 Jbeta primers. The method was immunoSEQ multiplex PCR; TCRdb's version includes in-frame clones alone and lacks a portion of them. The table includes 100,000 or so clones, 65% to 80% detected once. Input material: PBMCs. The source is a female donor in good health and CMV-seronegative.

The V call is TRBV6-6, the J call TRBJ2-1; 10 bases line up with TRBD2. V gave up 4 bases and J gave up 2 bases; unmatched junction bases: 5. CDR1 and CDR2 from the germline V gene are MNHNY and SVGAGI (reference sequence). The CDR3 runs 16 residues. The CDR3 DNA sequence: TGTGCCAGCAGTTCCGGACTAGCGGAGCCCTACAATGAGCAGTTCTTC. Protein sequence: CASSSGLAEPYNEQFF.

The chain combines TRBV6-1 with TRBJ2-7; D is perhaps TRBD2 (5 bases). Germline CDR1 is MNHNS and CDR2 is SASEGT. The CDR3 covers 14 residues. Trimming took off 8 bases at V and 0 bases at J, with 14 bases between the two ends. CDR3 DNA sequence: TGTGCCAGCTTAGGCCTCGGAGGCTCCTACGAGCAGTACTTC. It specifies CASLGLGGSYEQYF.

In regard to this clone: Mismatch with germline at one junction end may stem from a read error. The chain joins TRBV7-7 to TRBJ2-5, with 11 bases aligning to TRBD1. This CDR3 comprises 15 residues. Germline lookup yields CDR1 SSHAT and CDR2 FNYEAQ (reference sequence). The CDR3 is CASSWGQGESETQYF. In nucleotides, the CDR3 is TGTGCTAGCAGCTGGGGACAGGGGGAGTCAGAGACCCAGTACTTC.

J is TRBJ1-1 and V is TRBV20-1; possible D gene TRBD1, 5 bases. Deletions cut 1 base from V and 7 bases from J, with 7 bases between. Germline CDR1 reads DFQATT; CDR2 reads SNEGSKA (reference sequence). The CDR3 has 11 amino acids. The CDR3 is CSARADSEAFF. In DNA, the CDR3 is TGCAGTGCTAGAGCCGACAGTGAAGCTTTCTTT.

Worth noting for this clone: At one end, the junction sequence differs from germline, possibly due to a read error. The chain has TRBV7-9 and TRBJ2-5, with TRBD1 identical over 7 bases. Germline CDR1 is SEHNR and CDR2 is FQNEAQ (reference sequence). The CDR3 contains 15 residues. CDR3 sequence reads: CASSSDGTEQGTQYF. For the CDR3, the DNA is TGTGCCAGCAGCTCAGACGGGACAGAGCAAGGGACCCAGTACTTC.

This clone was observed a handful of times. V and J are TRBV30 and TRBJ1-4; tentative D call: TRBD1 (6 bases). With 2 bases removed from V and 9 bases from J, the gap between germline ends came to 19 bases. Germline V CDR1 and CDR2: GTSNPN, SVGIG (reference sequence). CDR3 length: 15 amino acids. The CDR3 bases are TGTGCCTGGAGTCCCCGGACAGAGATAATGAAAAAACTGTTTTTT. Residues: CAWSPRTEIMKKLFF.

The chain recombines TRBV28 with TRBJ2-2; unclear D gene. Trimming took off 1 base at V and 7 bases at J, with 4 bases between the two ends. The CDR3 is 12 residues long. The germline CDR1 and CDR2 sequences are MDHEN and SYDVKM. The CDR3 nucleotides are TGTGCCAGCAGTTTATCTGTCGGGGAGCTGTTTTTT. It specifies CASSLSVGELFF.

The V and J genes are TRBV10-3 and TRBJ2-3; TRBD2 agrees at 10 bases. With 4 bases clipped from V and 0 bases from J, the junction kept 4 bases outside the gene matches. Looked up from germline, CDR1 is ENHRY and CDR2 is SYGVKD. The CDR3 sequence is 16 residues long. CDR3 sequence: CAISGLAGASTDTQYF. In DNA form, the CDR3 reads TGTGCCATCAGTGGGCTAGCGGGGGCTAGCACAGATACGCAGTATTTT.

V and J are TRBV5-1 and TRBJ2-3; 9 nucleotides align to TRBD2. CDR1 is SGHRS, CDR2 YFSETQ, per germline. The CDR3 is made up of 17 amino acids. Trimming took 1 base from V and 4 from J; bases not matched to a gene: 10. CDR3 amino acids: CASSLPPGLARADTQYF. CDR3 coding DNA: TGCGCCAGCAGCTTGCCCCCGGGACTAGCCCGTGCAGATACGCAGTATTTT.

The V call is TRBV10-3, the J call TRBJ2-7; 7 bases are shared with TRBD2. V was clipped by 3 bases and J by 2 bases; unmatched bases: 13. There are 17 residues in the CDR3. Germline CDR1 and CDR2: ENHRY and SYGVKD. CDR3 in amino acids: CAISDHSGGRKPYEQYF. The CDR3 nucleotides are TGTGCCATCAGTGATCACTCCGGGGGGAGGAAACCCTACGAGCAGTACTTC.